One and the same sample provided the 31 T cell receptor beta chains below, sequenced in a study of follicular helper T cells after annual influenza vaccination (dated by TCRdb to the late 2010s). The library was obtained by the immunoSEQ multiplex PCR assay. TCRdb's version of the immuneACCESS table is confined to in-frame rearrangements and falls short of the full clone set. An unresolved V gene accounts for under half of the shortfall where checked; the remainder is of unknown origin. This sample lists 9,000 to 13,000 clones; approximately 77% were detected once. Of the sample, 0.7% to 0.95% is held by the ten largest clones. Interpreted using the paper, the time point label stands for: 2014-2015 season, pre-vaccination. Sequences were derived from CXCR5- memory CD4+ T cells sorted from blood, sampled on the day of influenza vaccination. The cell subset or site label of this sample denotes: CXCR5- memory CD4 T cells. The origin of the receptors is an adult who received the influenza vaccine.

This rearrangement joins TRBV5-8 to TRBJ1-5; TRBD1 matches 9 bases. This CDR3 region has 17 residues. The V gene end was trimmed by 3 bases and the J gene end by 1 base; junction bases not matched to a gene: 8. CDR1 SGHTS and CDR2 YDEGEE come from the germline V gene. Written as DNA, the CDR3 is TGTGCCAGCAGCTCCGGGACAGGGTCGACAAGCAATCAGCCCCAGCATTTT. This codes for CASSSGTGSTSNQPQHF.

The chain couples TRBV5-4 to TRBJ2-1, with TRBD1 as a possible D gene (6 bases). CDR3 length: 14 amino acids. Germline CDR1 reads SGHNT; CDR2 reads YYREEE (reference sequence). V was shortened by 0 bases and J by 5 bases, with 9 bases between the two germline ends. CDR3 sequence reads: CASSLDRVDNEQFF. In DNA, the CDR3 is TGTGCCAGCAGCTTGGACAGGGTTGACAATGAGCAGTTCTTC.

This chain's CDR3 is CAWRGGTSGSEQYF. CDR3 DNA: TGTGCCTGGAGGGGCGGGACTAGCGGTTCCGAGCAGTACTTC. The rearrangement joins TRBV30 to TRBJ2-7; 11 nucleotides agree with TRBD2. The J segment lost 6 bases and the V segment lost 3 bases, leaving 7 bases of the junction unmatched. CDR1 and CDR2 (germline): GTSNPN, SVGIG (reference sequence). The CDR3 is 14 amino acids. Full variable domain (missing parts from reference TRBV30 and TRBJ2-7): SQTIHQWPATLVQPVGSPLSLECTVEGTSNPNLYWYRQAAGRGLQLLFYSVGIGQISSEVPQNLSASRPQDRQFILSSKKLLLSDSGFYLCAWRGGTSGSEQYFGPGTRLTVT.

This sequence joins TRBV5-4 and TRBJ2-1; D call uncertain. V lost 0 bases and J 5 bases, leaving 6 bases between the germline ends. This CDR3 has 13 amino acids. Germline V gene lookup returns CDR1 SGHNT and CDR2 YYREEE (reference sequence). CDR3 amino acids: CASSLAGNNEQFF. CDR3 in DNA: TGTGCCAGCAGCTTGGCAGGAAACAATGAGCAGTTCTTC. The complete variable domain, with remaining parts taken from reference TRBV5-4 and TRBJ2-1, reads ETGVTQSPTHLIKTRGQQVTLRCSSQSGHNTVSWYQQALGQGPQFIFQYYREEENGRGNFPPRFSGLQFPNYSSELNVNALELDDSALYLCASSLAGNNEQFFGPGTRLTVL.

The chain carries TRBV28 and TRBJ1-2; D is uncertain. V was trimmed by 2 bases and J by 2 bases, leaving 9 bases between them. The CDR3 covers 14 residues. CDR1 and CDR2 from the germline V gene are MDHEN and SYDVKM. CDR3 DNA: TGTGCCAGCAGTTTAGGGCGCGGAAACTATGGCTACACCTTC. This encodes CASSLGRGNYGYTF.

This clone was counted once. The J gene is TRBJ2-2, the V gene TRBV7-2; 7 bases line up with TRBD2. The CDR3 is 16 amino acids. The germline CDR1 and CDR2 sequences are SGHTA and FQGNSA. V shed 5 bases and J 3 bases; nucleotides not matched to a gene: 9. The chain's CDR3 is CASSHTLAEYTGELFF. The CDR3 nucleotides read TGTGCCAGCAGCCATACTCTAGCGGAGTACACCGGGGAGCTGTTTTTT.

This clone has more than one count but fewer than ten. This chain connects TRBV14 to TRBJ2-2; tentatively, D is TRBD1 or TRBD2 (5 bases each). V was cut by 1 base and J by 7 bases, with 10 bases left in between. The V gene's germline CDR1 is SGHDN and CDR2 FVKESK. The CDR3 runs to 14 residues. CDR3 region: CASSQGGFGGELFF. The DNA for the CDR3 is TGTGCCAGCAGCCAAGGGGGGTTCGGCGGGGAGCTGTTTTTT.

The rearrangement joins TRBV19 to TRBJ1-1; D is ambiguous. The CDR3 runs to 15 residues. Germline CDR1 and CDR2: LNHDA and SQIVND (reference sequence). V was shortened by 3 bases and J by 0 bases, with 11 bases between the two germline ends. In nucleotides, the CDR3 is TGTGCCAGTAGTATCTCGGGCCGCATGAACACTGAAGCTTTCTTT. This translates into CASSISGRMNTEAFF.

The chain employs TRBV4-3 and TRBJ1-2, with no clear D. The CDR3 contains 15 residues. Trimming removed 1 base at V and 3 bases at J, with 12 bases between. Germline CDR1 LGHNA, CDR2 YSLEER. The CDR3 loop reads CASSQGAGFDYGYTF. CDR3 sequence (DNA): TGCGCCAGCAGCCAAGGTGCGGGGTTCGACTATGGCTACACCTTC.

This clone was found a few times. The chain has TRBV15 and TRBJ2-7, with 9 bases lining up with TRBD2. Germline-derived CDR1 and CDR2 are LNHNV and YYDKDF (reference sequence). CDR3 length: 16 amino acids. V dropped 1 base and J dropped 2; count of bases not matched to a gene: 6. CDR3 sequence: CATSRVLSSGTYEQYF. The CDR3 DNA sequence: TGTGCCACCAGCAGAGTTTTGTCTAGCGGGACCTACGAGCAGTACTTC.

The chain joins TRBV10-3 to TRBJ2-2; a possible D gene is TRBD2 (5 bases). The CDR3 has 16 amino acids. Trimming took off 4 bases at V and 2 bases at J, with 14 bases between the two ends. Per the germline V gene, CDR1 is ENHRY and CDR2 is SYGVKD. The CDR3 loop reads CAISVLGSTNTGELFF. The CDR3, as DNA: TGTGCCATCAGTGTACTAGGGAGCACCAACACCGGGGAGCTGTTTTTT.

The chain has TRBV27 and TRBJ1-5, with a possible D match to TRBD1 (6 bases). Germline CDR1 and CDR2: MNHEY and SMNVEV (reference sequence). The V end lost 4 bases, the J end lost 5 bases, and 15 bases lay between the germline ends. This CDR3 spans 15 amino acids. CDR3 residues: CASSSTTGPHQPQHF. CDR3 DNA: TGTGCCAGCAGTTCCACCACAGGGCCCCATCAGCCCCAGCATTTT.

This clone showed up just a few times. Here the CDR3 DNA reads TGTGCCAGCTCTTCCGGGACCAGCTACGAGCAGTACTTC. It is translated as CASSSGTSYEQYF. The chain links TRBV7-9 to TRBJ2-7; TRBD1 or TRBD2 may be the D gene (5 bases each). Trimming cost V 8 bases and J 3 bases, with 14 bases left between them. This CDR3 is built from 13 residues. Germline V gene sequence: CDR1 SEHNR, CDR2 FQNEAQ (reference sequence).

The rearrangement uses TRBV5-4 and TRBJ2-2; TRBD1 aligns across 7 bases. The germline CDR1 and CDR2 sequences are SGHNT and YYREEE (reference sequence). This CDR3 is built from 17 residues. With V trimmed by 4 bases and J by 4 bases, 13 bases remained unmatched. The CDR3 bases are TGTGCCAGCAGCACCGGGACAGCCATGCTGAGCACCGGGGAGCTGTTTTTT. It specifies CASSTGTAMLSTGELFF. Full variable domain (missing parts from reference TRBV5-4 and TRBJ2-2): ETGVTQSPTHLIKTRGQQVTLRCSSQSGHNTVSWYQQALGQGPQFIFQYYREEENGRGNFPPRFSGLQFPNYSSELNVNALELDDSALYLCASSTGTAMLSTGELFFGEGSRLTVL.

V and J are TRBV18 and TRBJ1-4; maybe TRBD1 (5 bases). Germline lookup yields CDR1 KGHSH and CDR2 LQKENI. V was trimmed by 2 bases and J by 7 bases, leaving 14 bases between them. The CDR3 length is 15 residues. The CDR3 DNA follows: TGTGCCAGCTCACCAAACGGCCCGAGGGGTGAAAAACTGTTTTTT. Translated: CASSPNGPRGEKLFF.

This clone was recorded a few times. The CDR3 here is CASSSPGRTYEQYF. CDR3 in DNA: TGTGCCAGTAGTTCCCCGGGGAGAACTTACGAGCAGTACTTC. The V call is TRBV19, the J call TRBJ2-7; TRBD2 is a possible D gene (5 bases). The V and J ends lost 5 bases and 4 bases respectively, with 15 bases between them. The germline V gene encodes CDR1 LNHDA and CDR2 SQIVND (reference sequence). This CDR3 is built from 14 residues.

In its sample, this clone was seen a few times. V is TRBV28 and J is TRBJ1-5, with D unclear. CDR1 MDHEN and CDR2 SYDVKM come from the germline V gene. Trimming pared 2 bases from V and 0 bases from J, leaving 8 bases between. This CDR3 comprises 15 residues. The CDR3 region has the DNA TGTGCCAGCAGTTTAGCTCAGCATAGCAATCAGCCCCAGCATTTT. It yields the protein CASSLAQHSNQPQHF.

CDR3 DNA sequence: TGTGCCAGCAGCAGAGGGGGAGTGGGGAACACCGGGGAGCTGTTTTTT. Translated: CASSRGGVGNTGELFF. The chain employs TRBV11-2 and TRBJ2-2; weak D call: TRBD1 (6 bases). Trimming took off 5 bases at V and 1 base at J, with 14 bases between the two ends. Per the germline V gene, CDR1 is SGHAT and CDR2 is FQNNGV. This CDR3 has 16 amino acids.

This clone turned up a few times. This rearrangement joins TRBV10-3 to TRBJ2-2, with D possibly TRBD2 on 6 matching bases. The V and J ends lost 0 bases and 4 bases respectively, with 12 bases between them. Germline lookup yields CDR1 ENHRY and CDR2 SYGVKD. The CDR3 contains 16 residues. DNA for the CDR3: TGTGCCATCAGTGAGTCGGGGCGGGGAAGCACCGGGGAGCTGTTTTTT. Amino acid sequence: CAISESGRGSTGELFF.

The CDR3 nucleotides read TGTGCCAGCAGCTTAGTTCCGGGTATTGAAGCTTTCTTT. Its translation is CASSLVPGIEAFF. The V and J genes are TRBV7-8 and TRBJ1-1, with D hard to call. Germline V gene data show CDR1 as SGHVS and CDR2 as FQNEAQ. CDR3 length equals 13 residues. The V gene lost 1 base and the J gene lost 7 bases, with 10 bases spanning the gap.

This chain uses TRBV28 with TRBJ1-6; TRBD1 matches at 7 bases. Germline loops: CDR1 MDHEN, CDR2 SYDVKM. Germline trimming cut 4 bases from V and 0 bases from J; bases unmatched to any gene: 6. The CDR3 sequence is 17 residues long. CDR3 sequence (DNA): TGTGCCAGCAGTTCCAGACAGGGTAGCTCCTATAATTCACCCCTCCACTTT. It codes for CASSSRQGSSYNSPLHF.

This chain connects TRBV28 to TRBJ1-1, with a tentative D call TRBD1 (5 bases). V was pared by 8 bases and J by 4 bases, with 11 bases between. The V gene's germline CDR1 is MDHEN and CDR2 SYDVKM. This CDR3 region has 12 residues. The CDR3, as DNA: TGTGCCAGCCGCAGCACAGGCACTGAAGCTTTCTTT. Its protein is CASRSTGTEAFF.

The chain combines TRBV19 with TRBJ2-7; tentatively, D is TRBD1 (6 bases). Trimming stripped 2 bases from V and 1 base from J, with 12 bases between. CDR3 length: 15 amino acids. The germline gives CDR1 LNHDA, CDR2 SQIVND (reference sequence). The CDR3 coding sequence is TGTGCCAGTAGTATAAAGACAGGCCGGTCCTACGAGCAGTACTTC. Its translation is CASSIKTGRSYEQYF.

This clone has only a few counts. The rearrangement joins TRBV7-9 to TRBJ2-1; 10 bases fit TRBD2. The CDR3 spans 15 residues. Germline assignment: CDR1 SEHNR and CDR2 FQNEAQ (reference sequence). After removal of 5 bases from V and 7 bases from J, the junction contained 8 bases not matched to a gene. The CDR3 loop is CASSPPGTSENEQFF. The CDR3 bases are TGTGCCAGCAGCCCGCCCGGGACTAGCGAGAATGAGCAGTTCTTC.

V and J are TRBV9 and TRBJ2-2; D gene uncertain. This CDR3 contains 16 residues. Germline CDR1 reads SGDLS; CDR2 reads YYNGEE. V was shortened by 0 bases and J by 0 bases, with 9 bases between the two germline ends. In DNA form, the CDR3 reads TGTGCCAGCAGCGTAGATCAAGCCGCGAACACCGGGGAGCTGTTTTTT. Amino acids: CASSVDQAANTGELFF.

The V gene is TRBV7-2, the J gene TRBJ1-1, with 7 bases aligning to TRBD1. The germline CDR1 and CDR2 sequences are SGHTA and FQGNSA. Trimming at V came to 4 bases and at J to 0 bases, leaving 8 bases not matched to a gene. The CDR3 runs 16 residues. Here the CDR3 reads CASSSGQVSMNTEAFF. Here the CDR3 DNA reads TGTGCCAGCAGCTCCGGACAGGTCTCCATGAACACTGAAGCTTTCTTT.

The genes are TRBV2 and TRBJ2-7; D remains ambiguous. Germline CDR1 and CDR2: SNHLY and FYNNEI. The length of the CDR3 is 12 residues. V lost 6 bases to trimming and J lost 4 bases, with 10 bases between them. The DNA of the CDR3 is TGTGCCAGCAGGGTCATTCTATACGAGCAGTACTTC. Residues: CASRVILYEQYF.

The CDR3 region is CASILAGGRNEQFF. As DNA, the CDR3 is TGTGCCAGCATCTTAGCGGGGGGGCGGAATGAGCAGTTCTTC. The chain couples TRBV6-6 to TRBJ2-1; 11 bases line up with TRBD2. Per the germline V gene, CDR1 is MNHNY and CDR2 is SVGAGI (reference sequence). The CDR3 loop spans 14 amino acids. V lost 7 bases, J lost 7 bases, and 6 bases stayed unmatched.

The chain couples TRBV6-6 to TRBJ2-5; D gene uncertain. CDR3 size: 12 residues. V was pared by 0 bases and J by 5 bases, with 4 bases between. CDR1 and CDR2 from the germline V gene are MNHNY and SVGAGI (reference sequence). The CDR3 region has the DNA TGTGCCAGCAGTTACTCTCGGGAGACCCAGTACTTC. Translating gives CASSYSRETQYF.

The count of this clone is one. The chain carries TRBV9 and TRBJ2-2, with TRBD1 matching 12 bases. CDR3 length: 18 residues. V shed 0 bases and J 0 bases; nucleotides not matched to a gene: 3. The germline gives CDR1 SGDLS, CDR2 YYNGEE. CDR3 sequence: CASSVVGTGGANTGELFF. CDR3 sequence (DNA): TGTGCCAGCAGCGTAGTCGGGACAGGGGGCGCGAACACCGGGGAGCTGTTTTTT.

This chain connects TRBV5-8 to TRBJ1-5, with TRBD1 as a possible D gene (6 bases). Germline loops: CDR1 SGHTS, CDR2 YDEGEE. The CDR3 runs 14 residues. V lost 0 bases and J lost 5, with 9 bases in between. CDR3 DNA sequence: TGTGCCAGCAGCTTGGACAGGGAGTATCAGCCCCAGCATTTT. It specifies CASSLDREYQPQHF. The complete variable domain, with remaining parts taken from reference TRBV5-8 and TRBJ1-5, reads EAGVTQSPTHLIKTRGQQATLRCSPISGHTSVYWYQQALGLGLQFLLWYDEGEERNRGNFPPRFSGRQFPNYSSELNVNALELEDSALYLCASSLDREYQPQHFGDGTRLSIL.